Sequencing of this T cell receptor (beta chain) was carried out in a study of blood T cell repertoires in COVID-19. Data came from immunoSEQ multiplex PCR; TCRdb stores just in-frame clones and leaves some out. This table has roughly 53,000 clones, 87% appearing once. V was clipped by 7 bases and J by 3 bases, with 13 bases between them. The CDR3 contains 13 residues. Germline V gene sequence: CDR1 MGHDK, CDR2 SYGVNS. The V and J genes are TRBV25-1 and TRBJ2-7; D uncertain. This receptor was identified in a woman older than 75 with COVID-19, enrolled during active disease. Material for sequencing was peripheral blood. DNA for the CDR3: TGTGCCAGCACTGTTGGCAGGAACTACGAGCAGTACTTC. Translated, it gives CASTVGRNYEQYF.